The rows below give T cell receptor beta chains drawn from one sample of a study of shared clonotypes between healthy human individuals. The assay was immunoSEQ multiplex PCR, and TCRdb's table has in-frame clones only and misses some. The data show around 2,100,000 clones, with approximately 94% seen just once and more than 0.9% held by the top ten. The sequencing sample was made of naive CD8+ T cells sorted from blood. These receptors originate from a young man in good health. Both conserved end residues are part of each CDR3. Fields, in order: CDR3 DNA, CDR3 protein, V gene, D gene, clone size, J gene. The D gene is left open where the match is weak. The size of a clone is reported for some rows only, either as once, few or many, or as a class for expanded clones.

CDR3 DNA: TGTGCCAGCCAAAGACCGGACAGCTACAATGAGCAGTTCTTC
CDR3 protein: CASQRPDSYNEQFF
V gene: TRBV2
D gene: NA
clone size: once
J gene: TRBJ2-1

CDR3 DNA: TGTGCCAGCAGTGAAGAGGTGGTGTCCGGGACAGCGACGGAAAAACTGTTTTTT
CDR3 protein: CASSEEVVSGTATEKLFF
V gene: TRBV6-1
D gene: TRBD1
clone size: NA
J gene: TRBJ1-4

CDR3 DNA: TGCGCCAGCAGCTGGGACGAGACAGGGAGGGACACCGGGGAGCTGTTTTTT
CDR3 protein: CASSWDETGRDTGELFF
V gene: TRBV5-1
D gene: NA
clone size: NA
J gene: TRBJ2-2

CDR3 DNA: TGTGCCAGCAGCTTGGACGGCGTCTACGAGCAGTACTTC
CDR3 protein: CASSLDGVYEQYF
V gene: TRBV5-6
D gene: NA
clone size: NA
J gene: TRBJ2-7

CDR3 DNA: TGTGCCAGCAGCTTCGGGTTCAACACCGGGGAGCTGTTTTTT
CDR3 protein: CASSFGFNTGELFF
V gene: TRBV7-2
D gene: NA
clone size: NA
J gene: TRBJ2-2

CDR3 DNA: TGTGCCAGCAGTTACGGGGGCGAGCAGTACTTC
CDR3 protein: CASSYGGEQYF
V gene: TRBV27
D gene: NA
clone size: NA
J gene: TRBJ2-7

CDR3 DNA: TGTGCCAGCAGCTTGATGGGCCCCACAGATACGCAGTATTTT
CDR3 protein: CASSLMGPTDTQYF
V gene: TRBV11-2
D gene: NA
clone size: NA
J gene: TRBJ2-3

CDR3 DNA: TGTGCCAGCATCCAATCAGAGACCGGAGCTTACAATGAGCAGTTCTTC
CDR3 protein: CASIQSETGAYNEQFF
V gene: TRBV9
D gene: NA
clone size: NA
J gene: TRBJ2-1

CDR3 DNA: TGTGCCAGCAGCCCCGAAAATGTGGGGGGCACCGGGGAGCTGTTTTTT
CDR3 protein: CASSPENVGGTGELFF
V gene: TRBV5-6
D gene: NA
clone size: NA
J gene: TRBJ2-2

CDR3 DNA: TGTGCCTGGAGTGTTTCGGCTTACGAGCAGTACTTC
CDR3 protein: CAWSVSAYEQYF
V gene: TRBV30
D gene: NA
clone size: NA
J gene: TRBJ2-7

CDR3 DNA: TGTGCCAGCAGCCTCCGGGGGGAAAAAAATGAAAAACTGTTTTTT
CDR3 protein: CASSLRGEKNEKLFF
V gene: TRBV7-4
D gene: NA
clone size: once
J gene: TRBJ1-4

CDR3 DNA: TGCAGCGTTGAAGAGCTGAACGGGGGGCTTGTGTTTTCTAACACAGATACGCAGTATTTT
CDR3 protein: CSVEELNGGLVFSNTDTQYF
V gene: TRBV29-1
D gene: NA
clone size: once
J gene: TRBJ2-3

CDR3 DNA: TGTGCCAGCAGCCCCACGGGCAATCAGCCCCAGCATTTT
CDR3 protein: CASSPTGNQPQHF
V gene: TRBV6-5
D gene: NA
clone size: NA
J gene: TRBJ1-5

CDR3 DNA: TGTGCCAGCAGTTACGGACAGGGCACTGAAGCTTTCTTT
CDR3 protein: CASSYGQGTEAFF
V gene: TRBV6-5
D gene: TRBD1
clone size: NA
J gene: TRBJ1-1

CDR3 DNA: TGTGCCAGCAGGGGGGGCTCTGGGGCCAACGTCCTGACTTTC
CDR3 protein: CASRGGSGANVLTF
V gene: TRBV2
D gene: NA
clone size: few
J gene: TRBJ2-6

CDR3 DNA: TGTGCCAGCAGTTTATCCTCGGCGGGACCGTACAATGAGCAGTTCTTC
CDR3 protein: CASSLSSAGPYNEQFF
V gene: TRBV27
D gene: NA
clone size: NA
J gene: TRBJ2-1

CDR3 DNA: TGTGCCAGCAGTGGCGGGTATGGCTACACCTTC
CDR3 protein: CASSGGYGYTF
V gene: TRBV25-1
D gene: NA
clone size: NA
J gene: TRBJ1-2

CDR3 DNA: TGCGCCAGCAGCCTATACGGACTAGCGGGGATCCACACCGGGGAGCTGTTTTTT
CDR3 protein: CASSLYGLAGIHTGELFF
V gene: TRBV5-1
D gene: TRBD2
clone size: NA
J gene: TRBJ2-2

CDR3 DNA: TGCAGCGTTGAATGGACTAGCACGGGCGGGGAGCTGTTTTTT
CDR3 protein: CSVEWTSTGGELFF
V gene: TRBV29-1
D gene: TRBD2
clone size: NA
J gene: TRBJ2-2

CDR3 DNA: TGTGCCAGCTCGCCAGGGTCCCCGGGGCATGGGGAGCAGTACTTC
CDR3 protein: CASSPGSPGHGEQYF
V gene: TRBV18
D gene: NA
clone size: NA
J gene: TRBJ2-7

CDR3 DNA: TGTGCCAGTAGGGACAGGGGCTCCTATAATTCACCCCTCCACTTT
CDR3 protein: CASRDRGSYNSPLHF
V gene: TRBV19
D gene: TRBD1
clone size: once
J gene: TRBJ1-6

CDR3 DNA: TGTGCCAGCAGTGGGGACAGCGACTACGAGCAGTACTTC
CDR3 protein: CASSGDSDYEQYF
V gene: TRBV2
D gene: TRBD1
clone size: once
J gene: TRBJ2-7

CDR3 DNA: TGTGCCAGCAAATCAGAGACCGGGGAGCTGTTTTTT
CDR3 protein: CASKSETGELFF
V gene: TRBV9
D gene: NA
clone size: NA
J gene: TRBJ2-2

CDR3 DNA: TGTGCCAGCAGCCCGGGACAGGGTAAGCAGTTCTTC
CDR3 protein: CASSPGQGKQFF
V gene: TRBV5-6
D gene: TRBD1
clone size: NA
J gene: TRBJ2-1

CDR3 DNA: TGTGCCAGCAGTGACCGCACTTTCTACGAGCAGTACTTC
CDR3 protein: CASSDRTFYEQYF
V gene: TRBV25-1
D gene: NA
clone size: NA
J gene: TRBJ2-7

CDR3 DNA: TGTGCCAGCAGCTTAATTGGTCAAGAGACCCAGTACTTC
CDR3 protein: CASSLIGQETQYF
V gene: TRBV7-8
D gene: NA
clone size: NA
J gene: TRBJ2-5

CDR3 DNA: TGTGCCAGTAGTGCCGGATACTCCTACGAGCAGTACTTC
CDR3 protein: CASSAGYSYEQYF
V gene: TRBV19
D gene: NA
clone size: NA
J gene: TRBJ2-7

CDR3 DNA: TGTGCCAGCAGCCAATCCCTGTCCTACGAGCAGTACTTC
CDR3 protein: CASSQSLSYEQYF
V gene: TRBV14
D gene: NA
clone size: NA
J gene: TRBJ2-7

CDR3 DNA: TGCAGCGTTGAGGGGGGGCGCCTGGGCTATGGCTACACCTTC
CDR3 protein: CSVEGGRLGYGYTF
V gene: TRBV29-1
D gene: NA
clone size: NA
J gene: TRBJ1-2

CDR3 DNA: TGTGCCAGCGGCTGGGGGACCGATACGCAGTATTTT
CDR3 protein: CASGWGTDTQYF
V gene: TRBV6-1
D gene: NA
clone size: once
J gene: TRBJ2-3

CDR3 DNA: TGTGCCAGCAGCTTCGCAGTGGGCGAGGCGACCCAGTACTTC
CDR3 protein: CASSFAVGEATQYF
V gene: TRBV7-9
D gene: NA
clone size: NA
J gene: TRBJ2-5

CDR3 DNA: TGTGCCAGCAGCTCCGGGACAGGGCTCAATGAGCAGTTCTTC
CDR3 protein: CASSSGTGLNEQFF
V gene: TRBV5-8
D gene: TRBD1
clone size: NA
J gene: TRBJ2-1

CDR3 DNA: TGCGCCAGCAGCCAAGGTACAGCAACCCCTCTCGAGCAGTACTTC
CDR3 protein: CASSQGTATPLEQYF
V gene: TRBV4-3
D gene: NA
clone size: NA
J gene: TRBJ2-7

CDR3 DNA: TGTGCCAGCAGCTTTTGGGTGGTAGATACGCAGTATTTT
CDR3 protein: CASSFWVVDTQYF
V gene: TRBV7-9
D gene: NA
clone size: NA
J gene: TRBJ2-3

CDR3 DNA: TGTGCCAGCAGTTCGGGTCAGGGTCGGCAGCCCCAGCATTTT
CDR3 protein: CASSSGQGRQPQHF
V gene: TRBV27
D gene: NA
clone size: NA
J gene: TRBJ1-5

CDR3 DNA: TGTGCCAGCAGCCCCACAGGCACCTACGAGCAGTACTTC
CDR3 protein: CASSPTGTYEQYF
V gene: TRBV5-6
D gene: NA
clone size: NA
J gene: TRBJ2-7

CDR3 DNA: TGTGCCAGCAGCGTAGGGGAGGACGGGATCTCCTACGAGCAGTACTTC
CDR3 protein: CASSVGEDGISYEQYF
V gene: TRBV9
D gene: NA
clone size: NA
J gene: TRBJ2-7

CDR3 DNA: TGTGCCAGCAGTTCCATCCTAGTCAGGGGTCCCAACGAGCAGTACTTC
CDR3 protein: CASSSILVRGPNEQYF
V gene: TRBV27
D gene: NA
clone size: NA
J gene: TRBJ2-7

CDR3 DNA: TGTGCCAGCAGCCCGGGAATTAGCGGGGACTACAATGAGCAGTTCTTC
CDR3 protein: CASSPGISGDYNEQFF
V gene: TRBV11-2
D gene: TRBD2
clone size: NA
J gene: TRBJ2-1

CDR3 DNA: TGTGCCAGCAGCGCGACAGGCGAAGAGACCCAGTACTTC
CDR3 protein: CASSATGEETQYF
V gene: TRBV5-4
D gene: NA
clone size: NA
J gene: TRBJ2-5